A selection of T cell receptor beta chains follows, all from one sample in a study of blood T cell repertoires in COVID-19. The protocol was immunoSEQ multiplex PCR, while the TCRdb copy is restricted to in-frame clones and leaves out a portion. This table has about 170,000 clones, about 88% appearing once. The specimen was peripheral blood. All receptors come from a man aged 50 to 59 who had recovered from COVID-19. CDR3s include the opening cysteine and the closing phenylalanine or tryptophan. D genes are given only for firm matches. Clone sizes are given selectively: once, few, many, or a class where the clone is expanded.

D	size	V	J	length	DNA	CDR3
.	.	TRBV28	TRBJ1-5	17	TGTGCCAGCAGTTTACGTACGACAAGTTATAGCAATCAGCCCCAGCATTTT	CASSLRTTSYSNQPQHF
.	.	TRBV12-3/TRBV12-4	TRBJ1-2	12	TGTGCCAGCAGTTTGGACTCCTATGGCTACACCTTC	CASSLDSYGYTF
TRBD2	.	TRBV7-2	TRBJ2-7	19	TGTGCCAGCAGCTTAGCCCAAGGACCGGGGGGGGCCTTTTCCTACGAGCAGTACTTC	CASSLAQGPGGAFSYEQYF
.	.	TRBV11-3	TRBJ1-1	13	TGTGCCAGCAGTTTCCAGACAGGCACTGAAGCTTTCTTT	CASSFQTGTEAFF
TRBD2	.	TRBV9	TRBJ2-2	16	TGTGCCAGCAGCCGCGAACAAGCGGGAGTTACCGGGGAGCTGTTTTTT	CASSREQAGVTGELFF
TRBD1	.	TRBV6-5	TRBJ2-7	15	TGTGCCAGCAGTTACCCCCCGGGACAGGGGGTCGGGCAGTACTTC	CASSYPPGQGVGQYF
TRBD1	.	TRBV7-2	TRBJ2-5	14	TGTGCCAGCAGCCGGGGACAGGGCCAAGAGACCCAGTACTTC	CASSRGQGQETQYF
.	.	TRBV2	TRBJ1-5	14	TGTGCCAGCAGTGATTACAAAGGGGGTCAGCCCCAGCATTTT	CASSDYKGGQPQHF
TRBD2	.	TRBV2	TRBJ2-7	13	TGTGCCAGCAGGGGGGGAGGGGCCTACGAGCAGTACTTC	CASRGGGAYEQYF
.	.	TRBV2	TRBJ2-5	15	TGTGCCAGCAGTGAATGGAAAGGGGTCCAAGAGACCCAGTACTTC	CASSEWKGVQETQYF
TRBD1	.	TRBV28	TRBJ1-4	15	TGTGCCAGCAGTGAGACAGGGGCCTCTAATGAAAAACTGTTTTTT	CASSETGASNEKLFF
.	.	TRBV27	TRBJ2-7	14	TGTGCCAGCAGTTGGGCCGAAAACTCCTACGAGCAGTACTTC	CASSWAENSYEQYF
.	.	TRBV6-6	TRBJ1-5	16	TGTGCCAGCAGGACCTTAACAGGGCCCAGCAATCAGCCCCAGCATTTT	CASRTLTGPSNQPQHF
TRBD2	once	TRBV24-1	TRBJ2-5	20	TGTGCCACCAGTGATTTTGGCCAAGGGATGGGCGGGAGACCGAAGGAGACCCAGTACTTC	CATSDFGQGMGGRPKETQYF
TRBD1	.	TRBV30	TRBJ2-1	15	TGTGCCTGGAATCCGGGACAGGGGGCCTACAATGAGCAGTTCTTC	CAWNPGQGAYNEQFF
.	.	TRBV7-3	TRBJ2-2	14	TGTGCCAGCAGCCTCTACCAGGGGAACGGGGAGCTGTTTTTT	CASSLYQGNGELFF
.	.	TRBV28	TRBJ2-7	11	TGTGCCAGCAGTTCTACCTACGAGCAGTACTTC	CASSSTYEQYF
TRBD1	.	TRBV29-1	TRBJ1-2	14	TGCAGCGTTGTAGGACCTAACAGGGGAGAGGGCTACACCTTC	CSVVGPNRGEGYTF
.	.	TRBV29-1	TRBJ2-5	14	TGCAGCGTTGAGGCCCTAGGATCGGGGGAGACCCAGTACTTC	CSVEALGSGETQYF
.	.	TRBV21-1	TRBJ1-5	13	TGTGCCAGCCCTCCAGGGTTCCACCAGCCCCAGCATTTT	CASPPGFHQPQHF
.	.	TRBV7-2	TRBJ2-5	15	TGTGCCAGCAGCTTAGTAGGAGCGAATCAAGAGACCCAGTACTTC	CASSLVGANQETQYF
TRBD2	.	TRBV18	TRBJ2-7	16	TGTGCCAGCTCACCCATGGGACTAGCGGGAGCCAACCAGCAGTACTTC	CASSPMGLAGANQQYF
TRBD2	.	TRBV7-2	TRBJ2-7	16	TGTGCCAGCAGCACGGGACTAGCGGGGGCGGCCTACGAGCAGTACTTC	CASSTGLAGAAYEQYF
.	.	TRBV7-9	TRBJ1-1	14	TGTGCCAGCAGCCCAGGGGCCCTGGCCACTGAAGCTTTCTTT	CASSPGALATEAFF
TRBD1	.	TRBV4-1	TRBJ1-4	16	TGCGCCAGCAGCCAATCCCGGACAGGAGTAAATGAAAAACTGTTTTTT	CASSQSRTGVNEKLFF
.	.	TRBV30	TRBJ1-1	18	TGTGCCTGGTCCCCCCCCAGGGGCGCGGGCCGGGGGAACACTGAAGCTTTCTTT	CAWSPPRGAGRGNTEAFF
.	.	TRBV5-5	TRBJ1-1	14	TGTGCCAGCAGCTTGGGCGGGGGTTCTCCTGAAGCTTTCTTT	CASSLGGGSPEAFF
.	.	TRBV28	TRBJ2-7	15	TGTGCCAGCAGCCGACCTATGGGGGCGGGCTACGAGCAGTACTTC	CASSRPMGAGYEQYF
.	.	TRBV2	TRBJ2-1	16	TGTGCCAGCAGTGACCCAAGCGGAAGCTCCTACAATGAGCAGTTCTTC	CASSDPSGSSYNEQFF